This TCR beta chain was sequenced for a study of T cells in Graves' hyperthyroidism and ophthalmopathy. Using RNA transcripts as the source, TCR beta CDR3 regions were amplified. HTBI primers were used for first-round RT-PCR of the TCR CDR3. Each CDR3 protein gets one entry after TCRdb re-called the multiplex PCR reads with MiXCR. This sample carries fewer than 450,000 distinct CDR3 sequences, approximately 16% of them seen once, and the ten largest clones take about 20%. This clonotype was counted ten times or more. No antigen is known for it. General study points: A model of 13 V-J pairs discriminated ophthalmopathy from stable hyperthyroidism.

V lost 7 bases, J lost 1 base, and 14 bases lay in between. The CDR3 is made up of 14 amino acids. Looked up from germline, CDR1 is SGHRS and CDR2 is YFSETQ. Source material: blood. The TCR originated in a woman in her sixties with Graves' ophthalmopathy. J is TRBJ2-5 and V is TRBV5-1; D may correspond to TRBD1 or TRBD2 (6 bases each). CDR3 coding DNA: TGCGCCAGCCAAAGGGGGGCAGGCCAAGAGACCCAGTACTTC. Translation gives CASQRGAGQETQYF.